The 29 T cell receptor beta chains below all came from one sample that was sequenced in a study of lymphopenia after photon versus proton radiotherapy. Profiling relied on immunoSEQ multiplex PCR, and the TCRdb table lists in-frame clones only, not all of them. The table records about 20,000 clones, approximately 90% of them present only once. Source: peripheral blood, taken from a patient treated with proton-based radiotherapy. The receptors were gathered from a man older than 75 with esophageal cancer.

The chain uses TRBV30 and TRBJ2-2, with TRBD1 identical over 7 bases. The germline V gene encodes CDR1 GTSNPN and CDR2 SVGIG (reference sequence). The CDR3 is made up of 16 amino acids. Trimming took 2 bases from V and 5 from J; bases not matched to a gene: 11. The CDR3 loop reads CAWSPNDRARTGELFF. For the CDR3, the DNA is TGTGCCTGGAGTCCTAATGACAGGGCCCGGACCGGGGAGCTGTTTTTT.

The V call is TRBV30, the J call TRBJ2-5, with D possibly called TRBD1 or TRBD2 (6 bases each). Trimming shortened V by 6 bases and J by 0 bases, and 11 bases separated the two germline ends. The germline V gene encodes CDR1 GTSNPN and CDR2 SVGIG (reference sequence). This CDR3 comprises 13 residues. As DNA, the CDR3 is TGTGCCTGCCAAAGGGGGGACCAAGAGACCCAGTACTTC. This gives the protein CACQRGDQETQYF.

The chain uses TRBV12-5 and TRBJ2-2; D could derive from TRBD1 or TRBD2 (5 bases each). Between the trimmed V and J ends, which lost 3 bases and 5 bases, there was a span of 13 bases. This CDR3 comprises 15 residues. CDR1 and CDR2 (germline): LGHNT, FRNRAP. Written as DNA, the CDR3 is TGTGCTAGTGGTTTTGGGGGAGTCCTAACCGGGGAGCTGTTTTTT. Amino acid sequence: CASGFGGVLTGELFF.

The rearrangement uses TRBV27 and TRBJ1-1, with TRBD1 matching 8 bases. V gave up 5 bases and J gave up 10 bases; unmatched junction bases: 6. Germline V lookup: CDR1 MNHEY, CDR2 SMNVEV (reference sequence). CDR3 length: 12 amino acids. The CDR3 sequence: CASSPWTGRAFF. The CDR3 nucleotides are TGTGCCAGCAGTCCTTGGACAGGGCGAGCTTTCTTT.

The V gene is TRBV5-6, the J gene TRBJ1-6, with D unresolved. Germline V lookup: CDR1 SGHDT, CDR2 YYEEEE. CDR3 length equals 14 residues. Trimming took off 4 bases at V and 0 bases at J, with 5 bases between the two ends. For the CDR3, the DNA is TGTGCCAGCAGCGTCAGCTCCTATAATTCACCCCTCCACTTT. This translates into CASSVSSYNSPLHF.

V is TRBV29-1 and J is TRBJ2-1; D gene uncertain. Germline loops: CDR1 SQVTM, CDR2 ANQGSEA. CDR3 length equals 14 residues. Trimming removed 7 bases at V and 6 bases at J, with 19 bases between. The CDR3 bases are TGCAGCGCAAAGAGGCAGGTCTCCGGCAATGAGCAGTTCTTC. It translates to CSAKRQVSGNEQFF.

The V gene is TRBV4-2, the J gene TRBJ2-5; D remains ambiguous. TRBJ2-7 matches the DNA end more closely, so the J call is doubtful. The CDR3 runs to 11 residues. Germline V gives CDR1 LGHNA, CDR2 YNFKEQ. The CDR3 loop reads CASSPGNEQYF. The CDR3 region has the DNA TGTGCCAGCAGCCCGGGCAACGAGCAGTACTTC.

The chain is built from TRBV2 and TRBJ2-7, with 7 bases aligning to TRBD2. Germline CDR1 SNHLY, CDR2 FYNNEI. This CDR3 is 15 amino acids long. The trim removed 6 bases at V and 5 bases at J, leaving 13 bases unmatched. CDR3 residues: CASRSVGGSFDEQYF. The CDR3 region has the DNA TGTGCCAGCAGGTCGGTTGGCGGGAGTTTTGACGAGCAGTACTTC.

CDR3 in amino acids: CASSFSGGKKTDTQYF. In DNA form, the CDR3 reads TGTGCCAGCAGCTTTAGCGGGGGAAAAAAAACAGATACGCAGTATTTT. J is TRBJ2-3 and V is TRBV7-6; 9 bases fit TRBD2. CDR3 length: 16 residues. The germline V gene has CDR1 SGHVS and CDR2 FNYEAQ. V lost 3 bases to trimming and J lost 3 bases; unmatched junction nucleotides: 7.

The V and J genes are TRBV12-5 and TRBJ1-4, with 8 positions matching TRBD1. The ends lost 4 bases at V and 8 bases at J; junction bases unmatched: 9. Germline lookup yields CDR1 LGHNT and CDR2 FRNRAP. The CDR3 has 15 residues. The CDR3 region is CASGWGNRGAEKLFF. The CDR3 nucleotides are TGTGCTAGTGGTTGGGGTAACAGGGGGGCCGAAAAACTGTTTTTT. The whole variable domain, filled in from reference TRBV12-5 and TRBJ1-4, reads DARVTQTPRHKVTEMGQEVTMRCQPILGHNTVFWYRQTMMQGLELLAYFRNRAPLDDSGMPKDRFSAEMPDATLATLKIQPSEPRDSAVYFCASGWGNRGAEKLFFGSGTQLSVL.

This clone was recorded only once. The rearrangement uses TRBV6-6 and TRBJ1-6, with a weak D call TRBD1 (6 bases). The germline V gene has CDR1 MNHNY and CDR2 SVGAGI (reference sequence). This CDR3 contains 16 residues. Deletions cut 0 bases from V and 7 bases from J, with 13 bases between. The CDR3: CASSYSGAGENSPLHF. For the CDR3, the DNA is TGTGCCAGCAGTTACTCGGGGGCAGGGGAAAATTCACCCCTCCACTTT.

The gene calls are TRBV7-9 and TRBJ1-1; D may be TRBD1 (5 bases). The CDR3 sequence is 13 residues long. CDR1 and CDR2 from the germline V gene are SEHNR and FQNEAQ (reference sequence). The V end lost 5 bases, the J end lost 4 bases, and 11 bases lay between the germline ends. This chain's CDR3 is CASSNQGVTEAFF. CDR3 DNA sequence: TGTGCCAGCAGCAATCAGGGAGTCACTGAAGCTTTCTTT. Looking up the rest from reference TRBV7-9 and TRBJ1-1 gives the full variable domain: DTGVSQNPRHKITKRGQNVTFRCDPISEHNRLYWYRQTLGQGPEFLTYFQNEAQLEKSRLLSDRFSAERPKGSFSTLEIQRTEQGDSAMYLCASSNQGVTEAFFGQGTRLTVV.

This clone was seen just once. The chain combines TRBV9 with TRBJ2-1, with a possible D match to TRBD2 (5 bases). The germline V and J ends were trimmed by 3 bases and 3 bases, with 10 bases remaining between them. Germline V gene data show CDR1 as SGDLS and CDR2 as YYNGEE. This CDR3 is 14 amino acids long. Here the CDR3 DNA reads TGTGCCAGCAGCGCTTCGGGGATCTACAATGAGCAGTTCTTC. This encodes CASSASGIYNEQFF.

Only a few counts were recorded for this clone. CDR3 residues: CASSLDVTDTQYF. The CDR3 nucleotides are TGTGCCAGCAGCTTAGACGTCACAGATACGCAGTATTTT. The rearrangement links TRBV7-2 to TRBJ2-3; D unclear. The CDR3 has 13 amino acids. Germline values: CDR1 SGHTA, CDR2 FQGNSA. Trimming removed 1 base from V and 2 bases from J, with 4 bases in between.

The chain carries TRBV19 and TRBJ1-1; D is possibly TRBD1 (6 bases). Trimming pared 9 bases from V and 2 bases from J, leaving 13 bases between. Germline values: CDR1 LNHDA, CDR2 SQIVND (reference sequence). The CDR3 covers 13 residues. The CDR3 protein is CASRRTDNTEAFF. Written as DNA, the CDR3 is TGTGCCAGCCGTAGGACAGACAACACTGAAGCTTTCTTT.

This clone was picked up a small number of times. This sequence joins TRBV2 and TRBJ1-5; no clear D. This CDR3 is 13 amino acids long. CDR1 is SNHLY, CDR2 FYNNEI, per germline. V lost 6 bases, J lost 6 bases, and 12 bases lay in between. The CDR3 spells CASRAEVSQPQHF. The CDR3 nucleotides read TGTGCCAGCAGGGCAGAGGTGAGTCAGCCCCAGCATTTT.

Concerning this clone: Other DNA sequences in the sample encode the same CDR3. V gene TRBV7-2 combines with J gene TRBJ2-3, with 7 bases aligning to TRBD1. CDR1 SGHTA and CDR2 FQGNSA come from the germline V gene. This CDR3 is 14 amino acids long. With V trimmed by 5 bases and J by 1 base, 3 bases remained unmatched. Here the CDR3 reads CASSTGQGTDTQYF. CDR3 DNA: TGTGCCAGCAGCACCGGACAGGGCACAGATACGCAGTATTTT.

The chain carries TRBV29-1 and TRBJ2-2, with 9 bases aligning to TRBD1. This CDR3 spans 14 amino acids. After removal of 5 bases from V and 6 bases from J, the junction contained 7 bases not matched to a gene. Germline CDR1 and CDR2: SQVTM and ANQGSEA. The CDR3 DNA follows: TGCAGCGTTCTGAGGACAGGGGATGCCGGGGAGCTGTTTTTT. This sequence encodes CSVLRTGDAGELFF.

The rearrangement uses TRBV5-4 and TRBJ2-3, with D uncertain. The germline gives CDR1 SGHNT, CDR2 YYREEE (reference sequence). The CDR3 has 18 amino acids. The V end lost 2 bases, the J end lost 5 bases, and 24 bases lay between the germline ends. DNA for the CDR3: TGTGCCAGCAGCTTTTGGGCCACGAGGACGCTCCGAGGAGATACGCAGTATTTT. Translating gives CASSFWATRTLRGDTQYF.

V usage is TRBV9 and J usage is TRBJ2-5; 7 bases fit TRBD1. From germline, CDR1 is SGDLS and CDR2 YYNGEE. J gave up 2 bases and V 0 bases, and 13 bases lay outside the gene matches. The CDR3 totals 18 residues. In DNA form, the CDR3 reads TGTGCCAGCAGCGTAGTCCCCTCGGACAGGTTGATTCAAGAGACCCAGTACTTC. Amino acids: CASSVVPSDRLIQETQYF.

This chain uses TRBV7-4 with TRBJ2-6; D gene uncertain. In germline, CDR1 is SGHVT, CDR2 SQSDAQ. The CDR3 spans 18 residues. V gave up 4 bases and J gave up 5 bases, with 21 bases separating them. CDR3 in DNA: TGTGCCAGCAGCTGTATAGCCATCTCACAAAGTCGGGCCAACGTCCTGACTTTC. Translating gives CASSCIAISQSRANVLTF.

The chain uses TRBV5-6 and TRBJ1-2; 9 bases are a match to TRBD1. With V trimmed by 5 bases and J by 4 bases, 9 bases remained unmatched. Germline V lookup: CDR1 SGHDT, CDR2 YYEEEE. The CDR3 contains 15 residues. The CDR3 reads CASRSTGGASYGYTF. The CDR3 nucleotides read TGTGCCAGCAGATCTACAGGGGGCGCTAGCTATGGCTACACCTTC.

The chain combines TRBV2 with TRBJ2-7; 7 bases are shared with TRBD1. CDR3 length: 14 amino acids. V was clipped by 6 bases and J by 3 bases; unmatched bases: 8. Germline V lookup: CDR1 SNHLY, CDR2 FYNNEI. CDR3 nucleotide sequence: TGTGCCAGCAGCCAGACAGGGTTGGGCTACGAGCAGTACTTC. Its translation is CASSQTGLGYEQYF.

This chain links TRBV4-1 with TRBJ2-7; 8 nucleotides line up with TRBD1. Per the germline V gene, CDR1 is MGHRA and CDR2 is YSYEKL. V was clipped by 4 bases and J by 4 bases; unmatched bases: 9. This CDR3 region has 15 residues. The DNA for the CDR3 is TGCGCCAGCAGCCGAGGACAGGGTGAGGGTTACGAGCAGTACTTC. Encoded protein: CASSRGQGEGYEQYF.

CDR3 DNA: TGTGCCAGCAGTCCGGACAGGGGTGTTGGTAATTCACCCCTCCACTTT. Protein: CASSPDRGVGNSPLHF. The chain joins TRBV28 to TRBJ1-6; 9 bases line up with TRBD1. Germline-derived CDR1 and CDR2 are MDHEN and SYDVKM. The CDR3 is 16 amino acids. The junction had 8 bases not matched to a gene; V was cut back by 5 bases and J by 6 bases.

This clone was picked up one time. The V call is TRBV18, the J call TRBJ1-1, with 7 nucleotides matching TRBD1. The ends lost 5 bases at V and 7 bases at J; junction bases unmatched: 13. Per germline, CDR1 KGHSH and CDR2 LQKENI. This CDR3 is 15 amino acids long. In DNA, the CDR3 is TGTGCCAGCTCAAAAAATGGACAGGCTAACTTTGAAGCTTTCTTT. Its translation: CASSKNGQANFEAFF.

This chain links TRBV5-1 with TRBJ2-7, with 7 bases that match TRBD1. Per germline, CDR1 SGHRS and CDR2 YFSETQ. V gave up 0 bases and J gave up 5 bases; unmatched junction bases: 2. The CDR3 is 13 residues long. CDR3 residues: CASSLDRGHEQYF. The CDR3 region has the DNA TGCGCCAGCAGCTTGGACAGGGGTCACGAGCAGTACTTC.

Comments on this clone: One end of the junction fails to match germline, which may point to a read error. The chain links TRBV11-2 to TRBJ2-5; possible D gene TRBD1, 6 bases. The J call could be wrong; TRBJ2-7 is a better fit for the DNA end. Looked up from germline, CDR1 is SGHAT and CDR2 is FQNNGV. This CDR3 contains 13 residues. The CDR3 DNA follows: TGTGCCAGCAGCATAGACAGGTACTACGAGCAGTACTTC. Translating it yields CASSIDRYYEQYF.

The J gene is TRBJ2-5, the V gene TRBV5-1; possible D gene TRBD2, 5 bases. The V gene lost 4 bases and the J gene lost 5 bases, with 18 bases spanning the gap. There are 15 residues in the CDR3. Germline CDR1 is SGHRS and CDR2 is YFSETQ. Here the CDR3 reads CASSRRTASRETQYF. Written as DNA, the CDR3 is TGCGCCAGCAGCCGTCGGACTGCCAGTCGGGAGACCCAGTACTTC.